This paragraph reports one T cell receptor (beta chain). The antigen is undetermined. Viral peptide pool expansion of antigen-specific CD4+ T cells preceded sequencing in the ViraFEST assay. Culturing for about 9 days preceded CD4+ T cell isolation. All participants had two doses of either the BNT162b2 or mRNA-1273 vaccine. At days 3 and 7, half of the medium was exchanged for IL-2 medium. TCRdb keeps only in-frame clones here, not all; method: immunoSEQ multiplex PCR. The sample gives tens of thousands of clones, roughly 76% of which show up once; 5.6% is in the top ten. This entry is derived from a study of vaccination effects on CD4 cells after COVID-19. The CDR3 runs to 10 residues. Deletions cut 5 bases from V and 3 bases from J, with 2 bases between. Germline V lookup: CDR1 DFQATT, CDR2 SNEGSKA (reference sequence). General study points: Long after vaccination, the clones induced by infection and by vaccine shrank markedly in size.

The source was CD4+ T cells from PBMCs cultured with SARS-CoV-2 spike peptides, collected after COVID-19 vaccination. The V call is TRBV20-1, the J call TRBJ1-3; D gene uncertain. The receptor comes from a human donor who received a COVID-19 vaccine. Some clones in this sample may be carry-over from other donors' samples. CDR3 protein: CSALGNTIYF. CDR3 nucleotides: TGCAGTGCTCTTGGAAACACCATATATTTT.